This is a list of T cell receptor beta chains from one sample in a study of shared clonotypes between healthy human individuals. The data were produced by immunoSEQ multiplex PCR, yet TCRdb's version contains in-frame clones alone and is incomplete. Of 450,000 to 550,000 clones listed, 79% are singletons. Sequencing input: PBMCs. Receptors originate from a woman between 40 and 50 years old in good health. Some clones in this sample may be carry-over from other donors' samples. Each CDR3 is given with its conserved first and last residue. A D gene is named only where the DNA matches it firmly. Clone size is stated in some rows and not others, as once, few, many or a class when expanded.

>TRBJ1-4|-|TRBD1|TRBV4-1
TGCGCCAGCAGCCAAGATTTGGACAGGGCCGGAGGAAAACTGTTTTTT
CASSQDLDRAGGKLFF
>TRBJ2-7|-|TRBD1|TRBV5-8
TGTGCCATGGGGACAGGGATCTCCTACGAGCAGTACTTC
CAMGTGISYEQYF
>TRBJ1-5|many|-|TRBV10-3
TGTGCCATCAGTGAGGGGGCTTTTGGGAGCAATCAGCCCCAGCATTTT
CAISEGAFGSNQPQHF
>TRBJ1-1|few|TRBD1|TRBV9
TGTGCCAGCAGCGTCTATGGGACAGAGATCACTGAAGCTTTCTTT
CASSVYGTEITEAFF
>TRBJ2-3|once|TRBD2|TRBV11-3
TGTGCCAGCAGCTTAGGGCTAGCGGTTAGCACAGATACGCAGTATTTT
CASSLGLAVSTDTQYF
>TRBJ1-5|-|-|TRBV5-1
TGCGCCAGCAGCGGGGACGGAAATCAGCCCCAGCATTTT
CASSGDGNQPQHF
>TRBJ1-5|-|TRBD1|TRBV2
TGTGCCAGCAGACAACTTTCCGGGACAGTTAATCAGCCCCAGCATTTT
CASRQLSGTVNQPQHF
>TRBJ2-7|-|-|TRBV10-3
TGTGCCATCAAGGAGGACGGCTACGAGCAGTACTTC
CAIKEDGYEQYF
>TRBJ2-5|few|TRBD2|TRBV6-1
TGTGCCAGCGGAGGGACTAGCGGGGATCAAGAGACCCAGTACTTC
CASGGTSGDQETQYF
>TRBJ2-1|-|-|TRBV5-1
TGCGCCAGCAGCCCCCTCGGGAGCTCCCTATACAATGAGCAGTTCTTC
CASSPLGSSLYNEQFF
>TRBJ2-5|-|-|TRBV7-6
TGTGCCAGCAACCTCGGAGGGGGCGGGGAGACCCAGTACTTC
CASNLGGGGETQYF
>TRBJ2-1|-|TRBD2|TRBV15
TGTGCCACCAGCAGAGCGGGAGGGCCCCACAATGAGCAGTTCTTC
CATSRAGGPHNEQFF
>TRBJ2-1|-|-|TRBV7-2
TGTGCCAGCAGCTTAGCGCAGGTGACCTACAATGAGCAGTTCTTC
CASSLAQVTYNEQFF
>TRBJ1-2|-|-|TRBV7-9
TGTGCCAGCAGCTACGGACACCCCTTGGGCTACACCTTC
CASSYGHPLGYTF
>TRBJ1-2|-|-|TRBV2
TGTGCCAGCAGTGAAGGACCCCTGAACTATGGCTACACCTTC
CASSEGPLNYGYTF
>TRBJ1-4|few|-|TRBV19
TGTGCCACCCAGGACCTAAGGAATGAAAAACTGTTTTTT
CATQDLRNEKLFF
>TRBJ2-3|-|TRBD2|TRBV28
TGTGCCGCAACGACGGCGGGGGGGACAGATACGCAGTATTTT
CAATTAGGTDTQYF
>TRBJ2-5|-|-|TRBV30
TGTGCCTGGACCAACTCTTACCAAGAGACCCAGTACTTC
CAWTNSYQETQYF
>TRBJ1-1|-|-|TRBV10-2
TGCGCCAGCAAAAGGGAGGCGAACACTGAAGCTTTCTTT
CASKREANTEAFF
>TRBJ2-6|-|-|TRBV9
TGTGCCAGCAGGGAGACTGGGGCCAACGTCCTGACTTTC
CASRETGANVLTF
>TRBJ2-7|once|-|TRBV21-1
TGTGCCAGCAGCAAGTTACCCGACTACGAGCAGTACTTC
CASSKLPDYEQYF
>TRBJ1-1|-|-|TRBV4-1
TGCGCCAGCAGTCTTCTCTCCAACTCGGGGGACACTGAAGCTTTCTTT
CASSLLSNSGDTEAFF
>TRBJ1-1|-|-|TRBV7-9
TGTGCCAGCATACAGGGCGCCTCCCGGACCACTGAAGCTTTCTTT
CASIQGASRTTEAFF
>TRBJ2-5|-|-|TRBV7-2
TGTGCCAGCAGCTTTAGCGAGACCCAGTACTTC
CASSFSETQYF
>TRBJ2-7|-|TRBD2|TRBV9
TGTGCCAGCAGCGCCGGGGGGTACGAGCAGTACTTC
CASSAGGYEQYF
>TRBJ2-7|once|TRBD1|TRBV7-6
TGTGCCAGCAGCAGCCACTCCGGGACAGGTTCAACCCTAGCCTACGAGCAGTACTTC
CASSSHSGTGSTLAYEQYF
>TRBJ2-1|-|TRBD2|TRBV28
TGTGCCAGCCTTGAGCGGGGCGGGGACTACAATGAGCAGTTCTTC
CASLERGGDYNEQFF
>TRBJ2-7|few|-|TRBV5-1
TGCGCCAGCAGTCACGGGACAATTTACGAGCAGTACTTC
CASSHGTIYEQYF
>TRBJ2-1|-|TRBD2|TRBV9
TGTGCCAGCAGCGTAGTGGACACGGAGCGGGGAATCTACAATGAGCAGTTCTTC
CASSVVDTERGIYNEQFF
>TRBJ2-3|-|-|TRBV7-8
TGTGCCAGCAGCTTTCGGCCTTCTAGCACAGATACGCAGTATTTT
CASSFRPSSTDTQYF
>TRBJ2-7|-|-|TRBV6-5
TGTGCCAGCAGTTACTCGACAGGCTACGAGCAGTACTTC
CASSYSTGYEQYF
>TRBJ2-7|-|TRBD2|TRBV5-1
TGCGCCAGCAGCCTCGGCGGAGCGGGAGCCCACGAGCAGTACTTC
CASSLGGAGAHEQYF
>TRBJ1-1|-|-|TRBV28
TGTGCCAGCAGTTTATTTGGGGTGAACACTGAAGCTTTCTTT
CASSLFGVNTEAFF
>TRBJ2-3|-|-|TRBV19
TGTGCCAGTAGTGCCGACCAGGTCTCTAGCACAGATACGCAGTATTTT
CASSADQVSSTDTQYF
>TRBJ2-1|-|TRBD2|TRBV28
TGTGCCAGCAGCCCCGGACTAGCGGGAGGGCCGCCCTACAATGAGCAGTTCTTC
CASSPGLAGGPPYNEQFF
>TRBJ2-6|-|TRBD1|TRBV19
TGTGCCAGTGCCCCGGGACAGGCCGTCAACGTCCTGACTTTC
CASAPGQAVNVLTF
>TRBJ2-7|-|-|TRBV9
TGTGCCAGCAGCGTAGACAGGGCGAACTACGAGCAGTACTTC
CASSVDRANYEQYF
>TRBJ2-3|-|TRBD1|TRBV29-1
TGCAGCGTTCAGACAGGGGGCAGGACAGATACGCAGTATTTT
CSVQTGGRTDTQYF
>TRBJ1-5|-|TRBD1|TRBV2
TGTGCCAGCAGCCTGGACAGGGTTGATCAGCCCCAGCATTTT
CASSLDRVDQPQHF
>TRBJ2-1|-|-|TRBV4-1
TGCGCCAGCAGCCACACTTCGTCCCTCTACAATGAGCAGTTCTTC
CASSHTSSLYNEQFF
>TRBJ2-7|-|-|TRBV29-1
TGCAGCGGCCGGGACGGAGCCTACGAGCAGTACTTC
CSGRDGAYEQYF
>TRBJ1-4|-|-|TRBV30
TGTGCCTGGAATCCAGGGCGAACTAATGAAAAACTGTTTTTT
CAWNPGRTNEKLFF